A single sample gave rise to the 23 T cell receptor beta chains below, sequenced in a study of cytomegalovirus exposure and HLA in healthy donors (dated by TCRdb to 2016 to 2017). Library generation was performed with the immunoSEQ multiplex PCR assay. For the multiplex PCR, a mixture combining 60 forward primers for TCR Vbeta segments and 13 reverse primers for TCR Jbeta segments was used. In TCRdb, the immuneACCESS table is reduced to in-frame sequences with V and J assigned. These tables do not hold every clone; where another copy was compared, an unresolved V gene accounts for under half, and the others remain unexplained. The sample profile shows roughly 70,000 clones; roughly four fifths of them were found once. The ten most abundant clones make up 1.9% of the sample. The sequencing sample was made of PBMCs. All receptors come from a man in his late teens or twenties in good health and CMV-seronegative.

In nucleotides, the CDR3 is TGTGCCAGCAGTTTATCGAGCACAGATACGCAGTATTTT. This gives the protein CASSLSSTDTQYF. The J gene is TRBJ2-3, the V gene TRBV28; D is ambiguous. Germline CDR1 is MDHEN and CDR2 is SYDVKM. This CDR3 has 13 amino acids. Trimming removed 1 base from V and 0 bases from J, with 2 bases in between.

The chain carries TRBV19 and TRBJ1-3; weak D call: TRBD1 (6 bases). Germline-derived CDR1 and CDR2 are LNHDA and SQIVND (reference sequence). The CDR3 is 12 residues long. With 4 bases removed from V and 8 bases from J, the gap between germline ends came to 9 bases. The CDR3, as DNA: TGTGCCAGTAGTACGACAGGCTACACCATATATTTT. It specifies CASSTTGYTIYF. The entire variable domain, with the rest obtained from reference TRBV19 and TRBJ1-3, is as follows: DGGITQSPKYLFRKEGQNVTLSCEQNLNHDAMYWYRQDPGQGLRLIYYSQIVNDFQKGDIAEGYSVSREKKESFPLTVTSAQKNPTAFYLCASSTTGYTIYFGEGSWLTVV.

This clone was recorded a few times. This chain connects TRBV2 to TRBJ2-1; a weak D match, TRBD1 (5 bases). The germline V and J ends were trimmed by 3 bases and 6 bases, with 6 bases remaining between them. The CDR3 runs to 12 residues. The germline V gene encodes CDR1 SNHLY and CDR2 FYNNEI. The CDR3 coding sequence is TGTGCCAGCAGTGACCAGGGCAATGAGCAGTTCTTC. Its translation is CASSDQGNEQFF.

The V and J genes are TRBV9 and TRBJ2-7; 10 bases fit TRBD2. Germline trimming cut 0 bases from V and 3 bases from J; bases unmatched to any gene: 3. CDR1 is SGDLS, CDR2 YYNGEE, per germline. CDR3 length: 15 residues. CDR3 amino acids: CASSVGTSGIYEQYF. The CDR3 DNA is TGTGCCAGCAGCGTAGGGACTAGCGGTATCTACGAGCAGTACTTC.

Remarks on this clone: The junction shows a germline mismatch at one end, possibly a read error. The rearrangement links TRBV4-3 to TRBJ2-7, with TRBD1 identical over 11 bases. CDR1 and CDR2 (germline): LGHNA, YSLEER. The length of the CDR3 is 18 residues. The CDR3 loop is CAISPQRTGGDGFYEQYF. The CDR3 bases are TGCGCCATCAGCCCGCAACGGACAGGGGGCGATGGATTTTACGAGCAGTACTTC.

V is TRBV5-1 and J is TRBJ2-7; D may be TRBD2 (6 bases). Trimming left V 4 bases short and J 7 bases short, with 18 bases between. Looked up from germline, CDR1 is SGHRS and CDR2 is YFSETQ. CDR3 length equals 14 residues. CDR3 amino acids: CASSPGTGSDEQYF. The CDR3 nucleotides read TGCGCCAGCAGCCCGGGGACTGGCTCGGATGAGCAGTACTTC. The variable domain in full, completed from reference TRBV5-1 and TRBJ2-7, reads KAGVTQTPRYLIKTRGQQVTLSCSPISGHRSVSWYQQTPGQGLQFLFEYFSETQRNKGNFPGRFSGRQFSNSRSEMNVSTLELGDSALYLCASSPGTGSDEQYFGPGTRLTVT.

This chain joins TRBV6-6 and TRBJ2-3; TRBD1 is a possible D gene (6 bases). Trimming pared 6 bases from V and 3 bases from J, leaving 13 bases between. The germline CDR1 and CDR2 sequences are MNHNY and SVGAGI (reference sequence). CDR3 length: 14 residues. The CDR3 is CASSPQGYTDTQYF. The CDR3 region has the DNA TGTGCCAGCAGCCCACAGGGATATACAGATACGCAGTATTTT.

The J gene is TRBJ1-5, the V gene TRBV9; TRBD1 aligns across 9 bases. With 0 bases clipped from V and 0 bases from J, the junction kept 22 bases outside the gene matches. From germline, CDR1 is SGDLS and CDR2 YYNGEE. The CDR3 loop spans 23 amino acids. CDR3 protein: CASSVVSLETTGWDRDSNQPQHF. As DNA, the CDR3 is TGTGCCAGCAGCGTAGTGTCCCTCGAGACTACCGGTTGGGACAGGGATAGCAATCAGCCCCAGCATTTT.

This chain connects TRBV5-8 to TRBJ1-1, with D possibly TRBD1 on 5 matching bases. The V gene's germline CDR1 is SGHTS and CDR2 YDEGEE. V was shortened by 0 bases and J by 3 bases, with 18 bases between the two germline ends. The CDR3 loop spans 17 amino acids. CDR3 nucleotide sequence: TGTGCCAGCAGCTTGGGGGCTGGGGCCGGGCCGTACACTGAAGCTTTCTTT. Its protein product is CASSLGAGAGPYTEAFF. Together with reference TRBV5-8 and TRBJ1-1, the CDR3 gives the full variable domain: EAGVTQSPTHLIKTRGQQATLRCSPISGHTSVYWYQQALGLGLQFLLWYDEGEERNRGNFPPRFSGRQFPNYSSELNVNALELEDSALYLCASSLGAGAGPYTEAFFGQGTRLTVV.

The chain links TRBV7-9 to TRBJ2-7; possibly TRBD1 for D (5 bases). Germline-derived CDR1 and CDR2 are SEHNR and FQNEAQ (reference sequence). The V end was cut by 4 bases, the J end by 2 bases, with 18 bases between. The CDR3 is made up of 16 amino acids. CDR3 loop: CASSSGSGRVAYEQYF. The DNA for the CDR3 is TGTGCCAGCAGCTCCGGGTCGGGCAGGGTCGCCTACGAGCAGTACTTC.

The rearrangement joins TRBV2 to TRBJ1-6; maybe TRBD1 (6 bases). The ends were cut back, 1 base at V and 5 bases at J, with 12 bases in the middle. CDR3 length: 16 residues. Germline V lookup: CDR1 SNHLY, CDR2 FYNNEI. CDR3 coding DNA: TGTGCCAGCAGTGAAGTGCGGGGGGCTAATAATTCACCCCTCCACTTT. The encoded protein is CASSEVRGANNSPLHF.

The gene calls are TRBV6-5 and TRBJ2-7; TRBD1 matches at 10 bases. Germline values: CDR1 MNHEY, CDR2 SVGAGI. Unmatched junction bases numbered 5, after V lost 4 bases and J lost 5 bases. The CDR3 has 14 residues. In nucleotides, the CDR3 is TGTGCCAGCAGTTTCTCGACAGGGGGCCACGAGCAGTACTTC. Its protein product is CASSFSTGGHEQYF.

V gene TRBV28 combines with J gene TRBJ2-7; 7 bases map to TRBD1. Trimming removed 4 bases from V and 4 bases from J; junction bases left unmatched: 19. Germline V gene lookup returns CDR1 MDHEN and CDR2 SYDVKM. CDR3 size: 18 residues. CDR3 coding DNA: TGTGCCAGCAGTTCGTCTACCCTGACAGGGCGACCCCTTTACGAGCAGTACTTC. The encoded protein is CASSSSTLTGRPLYEQYF.

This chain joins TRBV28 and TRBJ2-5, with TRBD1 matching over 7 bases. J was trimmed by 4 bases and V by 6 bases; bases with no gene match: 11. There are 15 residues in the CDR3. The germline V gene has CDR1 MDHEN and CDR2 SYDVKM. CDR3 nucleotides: TGTGCCAGCAGCAATAGACAGGGAGCGGTAGAGACCCAGTACTTC. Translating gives CASSNRQGAVETQYF.

For the CDR3, the DNA is TGTGCCAGCACCCCCGGGTACCTAACCCCCGAGCAGTACTTC. Translated, it gives CASTPGYLTPEQYF. J is TRBJ2-7 and V is TRBV7-2; D remains unclear. The germline gives CDR1 SGHTA, CDR2 FQGNSA. With 7 bases removed from V and 6 bases from J, the gap between germline ends came to 19 bases. The CDR3 loop spans 14 amino acids.

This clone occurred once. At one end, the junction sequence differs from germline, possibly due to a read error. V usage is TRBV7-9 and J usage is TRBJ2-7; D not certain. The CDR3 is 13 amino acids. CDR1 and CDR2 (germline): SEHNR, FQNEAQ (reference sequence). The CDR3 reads CSSSLESSYEQYF. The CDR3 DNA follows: TGTTCCAGCAGCTTAGAGAGCTCCTACGAGCAGTACTTC.

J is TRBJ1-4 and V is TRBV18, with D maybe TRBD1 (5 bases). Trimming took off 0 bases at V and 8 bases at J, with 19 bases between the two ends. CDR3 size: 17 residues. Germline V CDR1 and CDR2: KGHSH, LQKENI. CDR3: CASSPPFQSGPREKLFF. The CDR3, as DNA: TGTGCCAGCTCACCACCGTTTCAGTCAGGGCCACGGGAAAAACTGTTTTTT. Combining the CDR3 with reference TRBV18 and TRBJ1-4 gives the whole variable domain NAGVMQNPRHLVRRRGQEARLRCSPMKGHSHVYWYRQLPEEGLKFMVYLQKENIIDESGMPKERFSAEFPKEGPSILRIQQVVRGDSAAYFCASSPPFQSGPREKLFFGSGTQLSVL.

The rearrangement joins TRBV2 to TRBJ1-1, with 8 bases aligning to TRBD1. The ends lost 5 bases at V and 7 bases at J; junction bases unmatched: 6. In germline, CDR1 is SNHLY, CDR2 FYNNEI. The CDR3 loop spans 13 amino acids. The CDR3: CASSPRTGNEAFF. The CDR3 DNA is TGTGCCAGCAGTCCAAGGACAGGGAATGAAGCTTTCTTT.

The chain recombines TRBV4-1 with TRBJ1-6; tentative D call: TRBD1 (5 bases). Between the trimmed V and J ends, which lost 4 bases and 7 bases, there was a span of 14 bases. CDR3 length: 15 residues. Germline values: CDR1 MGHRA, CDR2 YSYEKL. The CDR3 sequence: CASSLRVSANSPLHF. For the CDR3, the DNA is TGCGCCAGCAGCCTCAGGGTTTCGGCGAATTCACCCCTCCACTTT.

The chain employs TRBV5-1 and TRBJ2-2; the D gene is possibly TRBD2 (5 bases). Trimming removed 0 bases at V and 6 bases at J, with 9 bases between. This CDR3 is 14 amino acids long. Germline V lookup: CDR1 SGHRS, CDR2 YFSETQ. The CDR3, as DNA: TGCGCCAGCAGCTTGGGCTCGGGGTCCGGGGAGCTGTTTTTT. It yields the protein CASSLGSGSGELFF.

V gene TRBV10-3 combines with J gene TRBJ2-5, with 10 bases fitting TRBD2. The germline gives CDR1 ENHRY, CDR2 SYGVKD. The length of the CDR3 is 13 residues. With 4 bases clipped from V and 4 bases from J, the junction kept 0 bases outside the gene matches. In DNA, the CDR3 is TGTGCCATCAGTGCTAGCGGGAGAGAGACCCAGTACTTC. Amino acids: CAISASGRETQYF.

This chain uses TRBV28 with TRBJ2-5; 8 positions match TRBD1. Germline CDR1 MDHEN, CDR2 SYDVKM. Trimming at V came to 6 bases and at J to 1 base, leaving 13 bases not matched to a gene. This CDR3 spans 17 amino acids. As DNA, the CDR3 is TGTGCCAGCAGATCAAGGACAGGGCCGATTCTCCAAGAGACCCAGTACTTC. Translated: CASRSRTGPILQETQYF. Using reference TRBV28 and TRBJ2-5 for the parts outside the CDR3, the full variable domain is DVKVTQSSRYLVKRTGEKVFLECVQDMDHENMFWYRQDPGLGLRLIYFSYDVKMKEKGDIPEGYSVSREKKERFSLILESASTNQTSMYLCASRSRTGPILQETQYFGPGTRLLVL.

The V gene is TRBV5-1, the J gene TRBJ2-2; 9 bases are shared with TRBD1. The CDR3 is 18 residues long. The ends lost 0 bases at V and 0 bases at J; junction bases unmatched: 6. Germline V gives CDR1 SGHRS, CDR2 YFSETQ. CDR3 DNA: TGCGCCAGCAGCTTGGCATCACAGGGGGCCGCGAACACCGGGGAGCTGTTTTTT. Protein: CASSLASQGAANTGELFF.